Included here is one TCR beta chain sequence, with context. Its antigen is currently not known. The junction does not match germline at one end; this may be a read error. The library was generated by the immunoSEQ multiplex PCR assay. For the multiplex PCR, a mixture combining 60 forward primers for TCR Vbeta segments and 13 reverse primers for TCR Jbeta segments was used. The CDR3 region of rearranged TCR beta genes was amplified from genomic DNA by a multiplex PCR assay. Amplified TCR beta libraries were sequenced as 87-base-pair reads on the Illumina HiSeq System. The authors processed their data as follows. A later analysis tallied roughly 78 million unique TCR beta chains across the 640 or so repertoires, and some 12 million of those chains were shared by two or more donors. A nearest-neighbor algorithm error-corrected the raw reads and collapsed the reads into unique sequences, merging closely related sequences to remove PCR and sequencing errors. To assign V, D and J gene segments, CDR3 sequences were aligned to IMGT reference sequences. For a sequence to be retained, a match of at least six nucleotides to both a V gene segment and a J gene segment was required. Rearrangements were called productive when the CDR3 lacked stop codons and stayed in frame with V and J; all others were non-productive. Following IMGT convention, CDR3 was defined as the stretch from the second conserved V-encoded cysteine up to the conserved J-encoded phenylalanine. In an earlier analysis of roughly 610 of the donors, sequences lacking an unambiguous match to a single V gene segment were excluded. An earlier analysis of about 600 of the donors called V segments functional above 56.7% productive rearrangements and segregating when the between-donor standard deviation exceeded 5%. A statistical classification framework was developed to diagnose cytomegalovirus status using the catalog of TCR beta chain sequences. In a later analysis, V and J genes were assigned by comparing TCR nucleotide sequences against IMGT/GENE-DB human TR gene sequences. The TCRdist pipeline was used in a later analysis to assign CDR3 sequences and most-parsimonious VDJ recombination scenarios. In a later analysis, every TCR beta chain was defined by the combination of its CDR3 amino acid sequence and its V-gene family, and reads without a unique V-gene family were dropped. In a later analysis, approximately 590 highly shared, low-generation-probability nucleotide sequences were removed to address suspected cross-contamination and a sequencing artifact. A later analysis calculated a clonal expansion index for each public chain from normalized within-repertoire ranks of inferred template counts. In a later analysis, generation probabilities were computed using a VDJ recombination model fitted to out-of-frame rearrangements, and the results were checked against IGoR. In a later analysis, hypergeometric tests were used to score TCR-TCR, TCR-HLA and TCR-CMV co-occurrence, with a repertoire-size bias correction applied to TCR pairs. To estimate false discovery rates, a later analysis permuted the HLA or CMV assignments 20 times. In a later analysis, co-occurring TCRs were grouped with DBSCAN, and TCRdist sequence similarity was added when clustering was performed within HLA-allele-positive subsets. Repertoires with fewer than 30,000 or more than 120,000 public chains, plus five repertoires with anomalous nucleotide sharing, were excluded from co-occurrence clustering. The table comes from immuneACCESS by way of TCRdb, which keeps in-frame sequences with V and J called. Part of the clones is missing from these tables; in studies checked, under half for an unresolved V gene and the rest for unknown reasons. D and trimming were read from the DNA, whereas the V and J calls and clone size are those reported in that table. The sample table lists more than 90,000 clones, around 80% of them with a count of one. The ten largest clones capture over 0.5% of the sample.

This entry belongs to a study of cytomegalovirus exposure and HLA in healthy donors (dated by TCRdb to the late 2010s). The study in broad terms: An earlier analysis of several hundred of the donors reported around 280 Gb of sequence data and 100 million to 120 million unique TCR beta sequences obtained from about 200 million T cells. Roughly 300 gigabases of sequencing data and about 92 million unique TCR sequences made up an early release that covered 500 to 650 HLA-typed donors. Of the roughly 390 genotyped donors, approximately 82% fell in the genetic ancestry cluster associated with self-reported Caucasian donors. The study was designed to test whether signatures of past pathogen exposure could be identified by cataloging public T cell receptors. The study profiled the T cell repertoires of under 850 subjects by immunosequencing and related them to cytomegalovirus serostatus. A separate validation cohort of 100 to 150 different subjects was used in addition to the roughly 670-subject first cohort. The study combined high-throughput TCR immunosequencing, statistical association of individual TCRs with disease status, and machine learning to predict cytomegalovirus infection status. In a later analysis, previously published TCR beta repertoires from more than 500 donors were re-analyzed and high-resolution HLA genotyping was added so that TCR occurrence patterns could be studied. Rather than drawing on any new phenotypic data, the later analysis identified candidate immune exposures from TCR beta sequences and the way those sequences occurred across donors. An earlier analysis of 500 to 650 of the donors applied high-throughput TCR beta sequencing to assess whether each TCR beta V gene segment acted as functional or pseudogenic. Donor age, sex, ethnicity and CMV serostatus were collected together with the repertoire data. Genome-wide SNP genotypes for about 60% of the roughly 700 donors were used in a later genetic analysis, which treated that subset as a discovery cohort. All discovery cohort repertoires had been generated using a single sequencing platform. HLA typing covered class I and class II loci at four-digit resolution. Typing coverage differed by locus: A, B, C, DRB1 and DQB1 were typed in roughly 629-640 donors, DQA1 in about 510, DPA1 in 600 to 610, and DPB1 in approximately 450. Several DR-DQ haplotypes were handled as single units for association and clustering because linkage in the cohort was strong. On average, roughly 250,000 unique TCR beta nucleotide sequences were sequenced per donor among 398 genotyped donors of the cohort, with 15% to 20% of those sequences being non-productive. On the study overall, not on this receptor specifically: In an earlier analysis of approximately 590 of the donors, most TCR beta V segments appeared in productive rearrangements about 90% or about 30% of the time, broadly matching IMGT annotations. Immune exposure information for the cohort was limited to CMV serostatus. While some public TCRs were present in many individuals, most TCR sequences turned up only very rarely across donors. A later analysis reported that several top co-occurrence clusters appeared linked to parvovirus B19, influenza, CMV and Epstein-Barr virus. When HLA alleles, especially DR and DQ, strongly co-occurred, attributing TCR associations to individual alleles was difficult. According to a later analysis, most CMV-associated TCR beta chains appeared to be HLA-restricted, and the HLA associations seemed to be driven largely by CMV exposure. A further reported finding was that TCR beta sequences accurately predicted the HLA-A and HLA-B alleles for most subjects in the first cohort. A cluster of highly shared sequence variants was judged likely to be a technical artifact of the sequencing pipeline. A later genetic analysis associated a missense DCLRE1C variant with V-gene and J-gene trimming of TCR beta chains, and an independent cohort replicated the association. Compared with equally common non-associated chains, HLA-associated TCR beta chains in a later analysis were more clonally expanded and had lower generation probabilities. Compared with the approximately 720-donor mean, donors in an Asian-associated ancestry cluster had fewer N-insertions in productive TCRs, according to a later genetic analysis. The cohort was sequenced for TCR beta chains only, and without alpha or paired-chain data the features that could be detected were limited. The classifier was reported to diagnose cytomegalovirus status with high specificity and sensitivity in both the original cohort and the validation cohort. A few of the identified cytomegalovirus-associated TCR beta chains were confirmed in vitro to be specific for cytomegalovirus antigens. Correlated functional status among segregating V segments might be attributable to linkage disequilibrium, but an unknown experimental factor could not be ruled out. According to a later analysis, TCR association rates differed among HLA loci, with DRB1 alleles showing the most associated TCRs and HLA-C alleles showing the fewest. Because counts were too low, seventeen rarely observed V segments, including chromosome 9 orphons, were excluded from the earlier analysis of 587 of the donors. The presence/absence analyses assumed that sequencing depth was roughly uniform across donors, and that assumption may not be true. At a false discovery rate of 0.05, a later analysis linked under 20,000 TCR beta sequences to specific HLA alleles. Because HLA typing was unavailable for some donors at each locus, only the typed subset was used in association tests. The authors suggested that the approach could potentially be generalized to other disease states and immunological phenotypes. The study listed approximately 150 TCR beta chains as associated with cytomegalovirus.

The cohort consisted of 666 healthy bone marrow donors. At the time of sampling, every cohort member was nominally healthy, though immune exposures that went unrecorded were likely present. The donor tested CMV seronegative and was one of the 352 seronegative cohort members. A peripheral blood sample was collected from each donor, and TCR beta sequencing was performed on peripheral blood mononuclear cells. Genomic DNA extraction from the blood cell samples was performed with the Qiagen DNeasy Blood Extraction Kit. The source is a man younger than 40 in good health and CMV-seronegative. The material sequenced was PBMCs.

The DNA sequence is TGTGCCAGTAGTATGGGGCAGGGGAACCCCGGGGAGCTGTTTTTT. This gives the protein CASSMGQGNPGELFF. The rearrangement combines TRBV19 with TRBJ2-2; a weak D assignment points to TRBD1 (6 bases agree). The CDR3 covers 15 residues, taking in both the cysteine and the phenylalanine. The CDR3 DNA has 45 bases and is translated from base 1. CDR1 and CDR2 are read off the germline V gene (reference sequence) as LNHDA and SQIVND.